Here is one T cell receptor (beta chain) with its context. Only in-frame clones appear in the TCRdb table, and some are missing; sequencing was by immunoSEQ multiplex PCR. The sample lists about 76,000 clones, about 91% occurring once. This sample is drawn from a study of technical replicates of blood from a few donors. V lost 6 bases to trimming and J lost 5 bases; unmatched junction nucleotides: 10. The CDR3 runs to 15 residues. The V gene's germline CDR1 is ENHRY and CDR2 SYGVKD. Sequences were obtained from T cells isolated from PBMCs. The chain is built from TRBV10-3 and TRBJ2-1; 7 bases fit TRBD1. This TCR came from a human donor in good health. CDR3 loop: CAISNAGTANNEQFF. CDR3 nucleotide sequence: TGTGCCATCAGCAACGCCGGGACAGCGAACAATGAGCAGTTCTTC.